This T cell receptor beta chain was captured in a study of blood T cell repertoires in COVID-19. Using immunoSEQ multiplex PCR, the repertoire was profiled, and TCRdb retains in-frame clones only, with some absent. The sample includes about 370,000 clones, about 89% seen only once; the top ten take 3%. The CDR3 has 17 amino acids. V shed 5 bases and J 10 bases; nucleotides not matched to a gene: 18. Germline CDR1 and CDR2: SGHTA and FQGNSA. This clonotype was sampled from a woman in her twenties or thirties with COVID-19, enrolled during active disease. Sequenced sample: peripheral blood. The chain combines TRBV7-2 with TRBJ2-1, with 9 bases fitting TRBD2. CDR3 protein: CASSVGAYSGRVREQFF. The CDR3 nucleotides read TGTGCCAGCAGCGTGGGCGCCTATAGCGGGAGAGTTCGGGAGCAGTTCTTC.